This T cell receptor beta chain is drawn from a study of blood T cell repertoires in COVID-19. Study overall: The United States, Italy and Spain were the sources of the acute and convalescent COVID-19 samples. Sample material is recorded as cDNA or gDNA derived from T cells, B-cell-depleted T cells, or PBMCs.

The CDR3 has 16 residues. Unmatched junction bases numbered 9, after V lost 0 bases and J lost 10 bases. Germline CDR1 MNHNS, CDR2 SASEGT. It was during active infection that Seattle patients were enrolled and then longitudinally followed. This clone was observed a few times. In the original analysis: It was from reference gene primer amplification that nucleated cell counts were estimated. Assay used: immunoSEQ multiplex PCR; TCRdb lists only in-frame clones, some missing. V and J calls and clone size come straight from that table; D and trimming were deduced from the DNA. The data show around 180,000 clones, more than 75% seen once.

This TCR came from an older person with COVID-19, enrolled during active disease. The chain has TRBV6-1 and TRBJ1-6; 7 bases map to TRBD1. Specimen: peripheral blood. CDR3 sequence (DNA): TGTGCCAGCAGTGAAGCCGGGGCAGGGGGGCGATCACCCCTCCACTTT. It is translated as CASSEAGAGGRSPLHF.